This entry describes one TCR beta chain. Its binding antigen is unknown. No base qualities exist here, and no much larger clone lies one base off it. These data are taken from a study of OX40 agonist ivuxolimab in advanced cancers. Describing the broader study: Ivuxolimab was a fully human IgG2 agonistic monoclonal antibody targeting the costimulatory receptor OX40 (CD134). Intravenous ivuxolimab was administered to patients every 2 weeks at six dose levels: 0.01, 0.1, 0.3, 1.5, 3 and 10 mg/kg. Of the 50 or so patients in dose escalation, about 20 had hepatocellular carcinoma, some 15 had melanoma, 9 had renal cell carcinoma and 9 had head and neck cancer. The dose-escalation cohort was 80% to 90% male with a mean age of about 60 years, ranging from roughly 20 to 80. Patients were allowed to have had prior anti-PD-1, anti-PD-L1 or anti-CTLA-4 therapy, and roughly 40% of the dose-escalation patients had been treated with checkpoint inhibitors. Partial responses occurred in three dose-escalation patients: two with cutaneous melanoma and one with hepatocellular carcinoma. Peripheral TCRbeta sequencing aimed to test whether ivuxolimab altered TCR sequence diversity and caused clonal T-cell expansion. The paper covers the monotherapy dose-escalation part of the phase I ivuxolimab trial, which included N ≈ 52 patients.

Patients with autoimmune disease history or receiving systemic immunosuppression were excluded from the trial. Peripheral blood for TCR sequencing was collected from all dose cohorts at baseline, on cycle 4 day 1, and on cycle 7 day 1. The samples were taken from a phase I, first-in-human, multicenter, open-label dose-escalation trial of ivuxolimab. Adults with locally advanced or metastatic head and neck squamous cell, hepatocellular, melanoma or renal cell carcinoma were enrolled in the trial. Before TCR sequencing, CD4+ T cells and CD8+ T cells were sorted from peripheral blood as separate populations. Genomic DNA was extracted from sorted cells for sequencing of the TCRbeta CDR3 region. The immunoSEQ Assay was used to sequence the TCRbeta CDR3 regions. TCRdb's version of the immuneACCESS table is confined to in-frame rearrangements and falls short of the full clone set. An unresolved V gene accounts for under half of the shortfall where checked; the remainder is of unknown origin. Counted in this sample were approximately 52,000 clones; roughly 86% of them appeared once. The ten largest clonotypes hold roughly an eighth of the sample.

Broader findings and caveats from the paper: Low levels of normalized T-cell clonal expansion were also seen in some patients who did not respond. After ivuxolimab, expanded clones were on average more numerous among CD8+ T cells than among CD4+ T cells. The antigen specificity of the clonally expanded peripheral T cells was not determined. In partial responders in the 0.1-3.0 mg/kg groups, normalized peripheral clonal expansion was found to be among the lowest, especially among CD8+ T cells. At doses from 0.1 to 3.0 mg/kg, clonal expansion was seen in both CD4+ and CD8+ blood T cells between baseline and week 6.

The germline V gene yields MNHEY for CDR1 and SVGAGI for CDR2. From the cysteine up to the phenylalanine, the CDR3 has a length of 12 residues. The CDR3 DNA has 36 bases and is translated from base 1. Relative to germline, V is 5 bases shorter and J is 3 bases shorter, with 8 bases between their ends. The origin of this receptor is an adult with an advanced solid tumor such as melanoma, head and neck, liver or kidney cancer. The rearrangement joined TRBV6-5 to TRBJ2-7; the D gene is perhaps TRBD1, from 6 matching bases. The material was CD4+ or CD8+ T cells sorted from blood, obtained in a trial of the OX40 agonist ivuxolimab. In nucleotide form, the sequence is TGTGCCAGCAGTCAACAGGGCTACGAGCAGTACTTC. Its translation reads: CASSQQGYEQYF.